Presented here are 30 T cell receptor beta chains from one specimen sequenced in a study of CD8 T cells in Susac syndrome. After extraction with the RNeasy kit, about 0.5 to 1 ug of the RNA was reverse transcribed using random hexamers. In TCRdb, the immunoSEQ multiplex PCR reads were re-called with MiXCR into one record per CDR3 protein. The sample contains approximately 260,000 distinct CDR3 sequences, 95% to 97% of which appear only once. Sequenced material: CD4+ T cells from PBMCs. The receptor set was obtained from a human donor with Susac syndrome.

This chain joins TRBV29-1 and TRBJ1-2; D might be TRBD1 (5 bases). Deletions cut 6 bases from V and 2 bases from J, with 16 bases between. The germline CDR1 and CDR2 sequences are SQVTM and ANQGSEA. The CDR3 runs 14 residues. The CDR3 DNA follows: TGCAGCGTCGTCGCAGGGTATCGGAACTATGGCTACACCTTC. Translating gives CSVVAGYRNYGYTF.

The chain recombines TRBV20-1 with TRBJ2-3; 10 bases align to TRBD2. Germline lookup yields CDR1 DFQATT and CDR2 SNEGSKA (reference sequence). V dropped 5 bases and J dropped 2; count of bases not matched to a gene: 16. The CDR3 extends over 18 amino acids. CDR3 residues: CSAHNLAGGLIDTDTQYF. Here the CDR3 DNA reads TGCAGTGCTCATAATTTAGCGGGAGGCCTTATTGACACAGATACGCAGTATTTT.

The CDR3 here is CASSGAGFSYEQYF. DNA for the CDR3: TGTGCCAGCAGTGGAGCAGGATTTTCCTACGAGCAGTACTTC. The chain carries TRBV25-1 and TRBJ2-7; D not resolved. Trimming took 4 bases from V and 1 from J, leaving 11 bases between them. Per the germline V gene, CDR1 is MGHDK and CDR2 is SYGVNS. This CDR3 contains 14 residues.

The CDR3: CAPGQGRHEQYF. Here the CDR3 DNA reads TGTGCCCCTGGACAGGGTAGACACGAGCAGTACTTC. V is TRBV21-1 and J is TRBJ2-7; the D segment call TRBD1 is taken from the table without a DNA check. TRBV21-1 is an annotated pseudogene. This CDR3 has 12 residues.

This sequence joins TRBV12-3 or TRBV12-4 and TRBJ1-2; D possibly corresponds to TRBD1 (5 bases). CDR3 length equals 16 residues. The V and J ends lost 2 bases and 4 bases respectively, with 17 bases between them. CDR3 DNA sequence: TGTGCCAGCAGTTTATTTAGTGGACAACAGAGCTATGGCTACACCTTC. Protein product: CASSLFSGQQSYGYTF.

CDR3 coding DNA: TGTGCCAGCAGCTTGGGGGACAGCCGCTACGAGCAGTACTTC. This encodes CASSLGDSRYEQYF. The chain links TRBV5-6 to TRBJ2-7; 7 bases align to TRBD1. This CDR3 is built from 14 residues. V dropped 0 bases and J dropped 3; count of bases not matched to a gene: 3. Germline V lookup: CDR1 SGHDT, CDR2 YYEEEE.

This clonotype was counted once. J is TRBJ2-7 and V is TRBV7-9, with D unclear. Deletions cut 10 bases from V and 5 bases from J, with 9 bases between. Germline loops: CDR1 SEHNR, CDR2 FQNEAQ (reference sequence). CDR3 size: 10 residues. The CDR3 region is CAISQNEQYF. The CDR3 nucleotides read TGTGCCATCTCACAGAACGAGCAGTACTTC. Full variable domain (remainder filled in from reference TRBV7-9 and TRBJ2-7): DTGVSQNPRHKITKRGQNVTFRCDPISEHNRLYWYRQTLGQGPEFLTYFQNEAQLEKSRLLSDRFSAERPKGSFSTLEIQRTEQGDSAMYLCAISQNEQYFGPGTRLTVT.

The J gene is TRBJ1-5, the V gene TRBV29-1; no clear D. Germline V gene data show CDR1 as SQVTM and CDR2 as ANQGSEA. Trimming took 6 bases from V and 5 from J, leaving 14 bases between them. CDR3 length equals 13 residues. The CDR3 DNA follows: TGCAGCGTCGCACAAATAGGTGATCAGCCCCAGCATTTT. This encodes CSVAQIGDQPQHF. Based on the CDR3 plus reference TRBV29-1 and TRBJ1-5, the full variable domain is SAVISQKPSRDICQRGTSLTIQCQVDSQVTMMFWYRQQPGQSLTLIATANQGSEATYESGFVIDKFPISRPNLTFSTLTVSNMSPEDSSIYLCSVAQIGDQPQHFGDGTRLSIL.

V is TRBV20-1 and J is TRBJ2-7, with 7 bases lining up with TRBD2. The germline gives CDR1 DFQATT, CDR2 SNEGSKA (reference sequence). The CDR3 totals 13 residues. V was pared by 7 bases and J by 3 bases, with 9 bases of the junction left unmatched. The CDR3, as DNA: TGCAGTGTGACAAGCGGGAAGCACTACGAGCAGTACTTC. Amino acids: CSVTSGKHYEQYF.

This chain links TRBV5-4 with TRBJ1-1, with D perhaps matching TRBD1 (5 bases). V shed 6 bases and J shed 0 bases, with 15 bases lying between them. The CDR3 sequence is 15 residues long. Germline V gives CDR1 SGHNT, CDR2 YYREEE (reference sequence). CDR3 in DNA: TGTGCCAGCAATCAACGGGACGGTCTGAACACTGAAGCTTTCTTT. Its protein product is CASNQRDGLNTEAFF.

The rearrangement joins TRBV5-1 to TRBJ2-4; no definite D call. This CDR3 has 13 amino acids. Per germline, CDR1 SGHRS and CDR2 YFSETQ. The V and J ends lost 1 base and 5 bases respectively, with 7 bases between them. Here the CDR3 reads CASSLIEQNIQYF. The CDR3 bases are TGCGCCAGCAGCTTGATCGAGCAAAACATTCAGTACTTC.

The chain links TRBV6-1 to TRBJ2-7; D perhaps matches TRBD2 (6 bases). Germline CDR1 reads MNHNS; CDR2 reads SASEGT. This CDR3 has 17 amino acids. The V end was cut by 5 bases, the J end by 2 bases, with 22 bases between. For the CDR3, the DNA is TGTGCCAGCAGTCCCCGCCGGGGGTGGGGACCTACCTACGAGCAGTACTTC. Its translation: CASSPRRGWGPTYEQYF.

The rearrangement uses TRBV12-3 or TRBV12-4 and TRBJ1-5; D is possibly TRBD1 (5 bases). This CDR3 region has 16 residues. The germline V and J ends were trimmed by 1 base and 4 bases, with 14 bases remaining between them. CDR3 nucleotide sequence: TGTGCCAGCAGTTTAGAATTAGGGGCAGGGAATCAGCCCCAGCATTTT. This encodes CASSLELGAGNQPQHF.

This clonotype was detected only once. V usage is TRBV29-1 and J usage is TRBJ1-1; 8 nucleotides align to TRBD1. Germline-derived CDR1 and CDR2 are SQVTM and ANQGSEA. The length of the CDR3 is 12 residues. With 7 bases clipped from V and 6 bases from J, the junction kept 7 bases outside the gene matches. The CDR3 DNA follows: TGCAGCGCCGGACAGGGAGTCCCTGAAGCTTTCTTT. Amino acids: CSAGQGVPEAFF.

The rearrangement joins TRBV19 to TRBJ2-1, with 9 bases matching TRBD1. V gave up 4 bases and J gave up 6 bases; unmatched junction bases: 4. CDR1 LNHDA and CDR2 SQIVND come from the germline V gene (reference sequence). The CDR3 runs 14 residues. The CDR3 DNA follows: TGTGCCAGTAGTAGGGGACAGGGACCCAATGAGCAGTTCTTC. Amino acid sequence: CASSRGQGPNEQFF. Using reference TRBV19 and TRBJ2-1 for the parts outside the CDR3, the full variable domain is DGGITQSPKYLFRKEGQNVTLSCEQNLNHDAMYWYRQDPGQGLRLIYYSQIVNDFQKGDIAEGYSVSREKKESFPLTVTSAQKNPTAFYLCASSRGQGPNEQFFGPGTRLTVL.

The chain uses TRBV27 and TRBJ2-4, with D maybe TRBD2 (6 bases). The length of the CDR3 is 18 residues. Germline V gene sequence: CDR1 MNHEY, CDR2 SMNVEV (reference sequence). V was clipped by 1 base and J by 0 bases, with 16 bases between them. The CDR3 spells CASSLFQLAAVAKNIQYF. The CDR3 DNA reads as TGTGCCAGCAGTTTATTCCAACTAGCAGCGGTAGCCAAAAACATTCAGTACTTC.

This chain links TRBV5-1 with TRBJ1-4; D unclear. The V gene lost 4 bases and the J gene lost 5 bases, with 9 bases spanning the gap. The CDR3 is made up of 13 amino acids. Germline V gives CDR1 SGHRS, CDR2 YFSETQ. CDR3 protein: CASSVGPNEKLFF. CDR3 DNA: TGCGCCAGCAGCGTCGGACCGAATGAAAAACTGTTTTTT.

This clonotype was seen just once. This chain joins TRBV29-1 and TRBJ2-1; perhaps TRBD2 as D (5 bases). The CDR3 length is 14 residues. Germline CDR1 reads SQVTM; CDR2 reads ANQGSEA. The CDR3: CSAIDPPGYNEQFF. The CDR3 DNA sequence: TGCAGTGCAATAGACCCCCCGGGGTACAATGAGCAGTTCTTC.

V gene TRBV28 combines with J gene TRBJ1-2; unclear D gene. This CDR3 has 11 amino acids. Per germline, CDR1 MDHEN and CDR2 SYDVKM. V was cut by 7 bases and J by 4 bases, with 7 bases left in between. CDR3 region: CASTEGYGYTF. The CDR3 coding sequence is TGTGCCAGCACTGAGGGCTATGGCTACACCTTC.

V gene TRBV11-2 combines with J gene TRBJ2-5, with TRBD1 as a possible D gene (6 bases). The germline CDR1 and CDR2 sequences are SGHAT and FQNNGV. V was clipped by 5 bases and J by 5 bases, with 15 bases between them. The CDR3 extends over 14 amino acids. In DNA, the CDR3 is TGTGCCAGCAGCCCCGGACAGTGGAGGGAGACCCAGTACTTC. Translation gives CASSPGQWRETQYF.

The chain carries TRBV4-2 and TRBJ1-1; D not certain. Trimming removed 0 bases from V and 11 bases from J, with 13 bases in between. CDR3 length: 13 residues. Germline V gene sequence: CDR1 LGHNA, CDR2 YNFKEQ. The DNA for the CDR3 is TGTGCCAGCAGCCAAGATCCAGCCTTTCGCGCTTTCTTT. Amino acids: CASSQDPAFRAFF.

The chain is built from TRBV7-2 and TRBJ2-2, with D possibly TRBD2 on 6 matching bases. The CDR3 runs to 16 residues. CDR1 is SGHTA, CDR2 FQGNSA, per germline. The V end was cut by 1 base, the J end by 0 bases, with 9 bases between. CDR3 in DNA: TGTGCCAGCAGCTTAGGGGGGACTGCGAACACCGGGGAGCTGTTTTTT. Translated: CASSLGGTANTGELFF.

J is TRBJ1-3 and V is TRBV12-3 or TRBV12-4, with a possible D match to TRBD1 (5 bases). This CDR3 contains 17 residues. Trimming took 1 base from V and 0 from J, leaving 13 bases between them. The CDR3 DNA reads TGTGCCAGCAGTTTAGGGGGACGAAGAGTCTCTGGAAACACCATATATTTT. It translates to CASSLGGRRVSGNTIYF.

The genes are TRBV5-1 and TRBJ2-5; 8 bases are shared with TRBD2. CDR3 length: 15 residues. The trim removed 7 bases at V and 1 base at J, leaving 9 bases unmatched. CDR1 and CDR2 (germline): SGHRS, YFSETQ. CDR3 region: CASLSAGGSQETQYF. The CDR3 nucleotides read TGCGCCAGCCTTTCGGCGGGAGGAAGCCAAGAGACCCAGTACTTC. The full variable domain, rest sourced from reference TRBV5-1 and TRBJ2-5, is KAGVTQTPRYLIKTRGQQVTLSCSPISGHRSVSWYQQTPGQGLQFLFEYFSETQRNKGNFPGRFSGRQFSNSRSEMNVSTLELGDSALYLCASLSAGGSQETQYFGPGTRLLVL.

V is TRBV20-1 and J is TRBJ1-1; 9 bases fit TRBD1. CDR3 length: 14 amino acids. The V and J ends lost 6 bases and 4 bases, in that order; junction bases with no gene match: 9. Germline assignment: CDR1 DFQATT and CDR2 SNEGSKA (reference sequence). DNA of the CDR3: TGCAGTGCCGAACAGGGGGCAGTGGGCACTGAAGCTTTCTTT. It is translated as CSAEQGAVGTEAFF.

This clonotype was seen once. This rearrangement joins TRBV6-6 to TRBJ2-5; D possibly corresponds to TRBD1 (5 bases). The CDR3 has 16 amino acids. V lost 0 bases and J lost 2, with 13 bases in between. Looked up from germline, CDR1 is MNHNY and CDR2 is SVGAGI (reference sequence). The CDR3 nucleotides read TGTGCCAGCAGTTACTCGGTAACAGGCGTTCAAGAGACCCAGTACTTC. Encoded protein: CASSYSVTGVQETQYF.

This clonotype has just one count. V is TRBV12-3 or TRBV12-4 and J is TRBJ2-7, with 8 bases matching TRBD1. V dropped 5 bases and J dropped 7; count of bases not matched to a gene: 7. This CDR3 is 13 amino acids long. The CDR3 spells CASSTDRAGEQYF. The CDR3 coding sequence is TGTGCCAGCAGTACGGACAGGGCGGGGGAGCAGTACTTC.

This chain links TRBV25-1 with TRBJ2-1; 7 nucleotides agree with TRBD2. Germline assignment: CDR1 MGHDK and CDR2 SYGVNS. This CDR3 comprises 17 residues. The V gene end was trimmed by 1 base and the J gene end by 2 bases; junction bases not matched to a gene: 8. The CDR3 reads CASSESRPSGTYNEQFF. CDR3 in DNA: TGTGCCAGCAGTGAATCTCGCCCTAGCGGAACCTACAATGAGCAGTTCTTC.

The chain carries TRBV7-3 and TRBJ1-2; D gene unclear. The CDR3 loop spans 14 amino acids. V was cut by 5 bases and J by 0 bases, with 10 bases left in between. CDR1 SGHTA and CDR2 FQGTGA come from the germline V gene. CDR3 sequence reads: CASSQRRANYGYTF. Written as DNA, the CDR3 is TGTGCCAGCAGCCAACGTCGGGCTAACTATGGCTACACCTTC.

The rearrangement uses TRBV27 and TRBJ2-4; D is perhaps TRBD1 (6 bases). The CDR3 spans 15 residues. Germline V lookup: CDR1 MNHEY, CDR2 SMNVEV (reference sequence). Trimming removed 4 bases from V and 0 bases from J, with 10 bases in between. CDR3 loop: CASSSRGSAKNIQYF. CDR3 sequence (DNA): TGTGCCAGCAGTTCCAGGGGCTCAGCCAAAAACATTCAGTACTTC.